This is a list of T cell receptor beta chains from one sample in a study of CXCR3-negative and CXCR3-positive naive CD8 T cells. TCRdb re-called the 5' RACE reads and shows each CDR3 protein once, DNA omitted. The sample's table shows 120,000 or so distinct CDR3 sequences. The sequenced material came from naive CXCR3+ CD8+ T cells from blood. The source of these receptors is a human donor in good health. Some clones in this sample may be carry-over from other donors' samples. CDR3s include the opening cysteine and the closing phenylalanine or tryptophan. The order of the fields is J gene, V gene, CDR3 protein.

>TRBJ1-2|TRBV7-6
CASSLEAEGAYGYTF
>TRBJ2-1|TRBV4-2
CASSQYGVTEQFF
>TRBJ2-7|TRBV29-1
CSVAGGAYEQYF
>TRBJ2-5|TRBV12-3/TRBV12-4
CASSRTDQETQYF
>TRBJ2-5|TRBV28
CASSFDRVETQYF
>TRBJ1-6|TRBV7-3
CASSLSGGGSPLHF
>TRBJ2-3|TRBV11-2
CASGLGDTIQTDTQYF
>TRBJ2-7|TRBV7-9
CASSLGLAGQYEQYF
>TRBJ2-3|TRBV6-4
CASSERVTDTQYF
>TRBJ2-5|TRBV27
CASSFLSQETQYF
>TRBJ1-5|TRBV10-2
CASSEEEPPGQPQHF
>TRBJ1-2|TRBV7-8
CASSDRTGGNYGYTF
>TRBJ2-7|TRBV7-8
CASSLAWDRDREQYF
>TRBJ2-7|TRBV10-2
CASSVGSGYEQYF
>TRBJ2-4|TRBV12-3/TRBV12-4
CASSSEPGARTKNIQYF
>TRBJ1-1|TRBV5-1
CASSSAGQGAFF
>TRBJ2-7|TRBV4-1
CASSQEISELSYEQYF
>TRBJ2-5|TRBV19
CASSRSENEQETQYF
>TRBJ2-5|TRBV7-2
CASSSGERLANQETQYF
>TRBJ2-1|TRBV29-1
CSLPSPDGLNEQFF
>TRBJ1-1|TRBV12-3/TRBV12-4
CASSFSASETQAFF
>TRBJ2-1|TRBV5-1
CASSFQASNEQFF
>TRBJ2-4|TRBV6-2/TRBV6-3
CASSFNRGGGIQYF
>TRBJ2-6|TRBV6-2/TRBV6-3
CAGQGVSGGANVLTF
>TRBJ2-1|TRBV7-9
CASSLAGTSGGSSYNEQFF
>TRBJ2-1|TRBV29-1
CSVEGQGRTNEQFF
>TRBJ1-1|TRBV4-2
CASSQAGTEAFF
>TRBJ1-1|TRBV7-9
CASRGANTEAFF
>TRBJ2-2|TRBV28
CASVPGGGTGELFF
>TRBJ2-4|TRBV12-3/TRBV12-4
CASTPEEVDSGRAKNIQYF
>TRBJ2-1|TRBV12-3/TRBV12-4
CASSSETSGYNEQFF
>TRBJ2-1|TRBV20-1
CSARGSGGPEQFF
>TRBJ2-7|TRBV7-2
CASSPRGRGSYEQYF
>TRBJ2-7|TRBV28
CASSSYTGFEQYF
>TRBJ2-6|TRBV6-1
CASSEAGQGASGANVLTF
>TRBJ1-1|TRBV29-1
CSVLGGSRTESFF
>TRBJ2-1|TRBV4-3
CASSQRGLAGGLHNEQFF